This T cell receptor beta chain emerged from a study of blood T cells in healthy people across ages (dated by TCRdb to the mid-2010s). The study in broad terms: In model experiments, template switching captured about one uniquely barcoded TCR beta cDNA molecule for every two T cells. Two additional independent replicas of 1 million unique cDNA reads from the same blood draw were analyzed for two donors (one aged 18 to 30 and one aged 80 or older). The donors were split into four age groups: young (average 16 years), middle-aged (about 40), aged (approximately 60) and long-lived (under 90). Age-related changes in TCR beta repertoire diversity were measured in the study by deep sequencing normalized with unique cDNA molecular identifiers. Broad study findings and their caveats: The long-lived group showed more naive CD4+ T cells, fewer expanded clones and increased TCR diversity than the aged group, suggesting age selection. Observed TCR beta diversity correlated strongly with the percentage of naive T cells measured by flow cytometry. Estimates of total diversity based on one million sequenced T cells were regarded as lower bounds and as underestimates. Since profiling was done on bulk unsorted PBMCs, naive and antigen-experienced compartments could not be conclusively compared. Observed TCR beta diversity per million T cells fell roughly linearly with age, and a significant reduction was already apparent by age about 43. Because donor CMV infection status was unknown, age-related changes in expanded clonotypes were potentially confounded.

Library creation used 5' RACE. Sequencing was performed on an Illumina HiSeq 2500. The second PCR ran for about 6 to 12 cycles and used a J-beta primer mix along with a sample-barcoded 5' primer. A unique molecular identifier was introduced onto each TCR beta cDNA molecule by a template-switch 5' adaptor carrying 12 random nucleotides. Each sample yielded at least 2.5 million CDR3-containing paired-end reads. All of the RNA was converted into first-strand cDNA using the Mint cDNA synthesis kit, with a TRBC-specific oligonucleotide serving as the primer. All cDNA was treated with uracil-DNA glycosylase and then went through a first 18-cycle PCR with the universal primers M1SS and BC2_uni_R. The original methods were these. For normalization, 1 million high-quality reads were randomly selected from each sample, with every read carrying a distinct molecular identifier. Instead of being binned into consensus sequences, reads that shared molecular identifiers were thrown out. MiTCR, set to a Q25 quality threshold and the strictest error-elimination algorithm, was used for CDR3 identification, clonotype clustering and error correction. A nonparametric unseen species model with Euler transformation was used to estimate lower-bound total TCR beta diversity. TCRdb applied fastp at Q25 and MiXCR to the public reads, then kept only in-frame beta chains. Identical CDR3 proteins give one entry, which carries the most common genes and DNA. The V and J calls and clone size are TCRdb's, not the authors'. The sample table records more than 1,000,000 distinct CDR3 sequences; 20% to 25% of these occur just once. Of the sample, approximately 0.75% falls within the top ten clones.

This clonotype has more than one count but fewer than ten. Which antigen it targets is not known. Base qualities are not provided; no much larger clone lies one nucleotide away. From the cysteine up to the phenylalanine, the CDR3 has a length of 12 residues. Only CDR3 DNA is held: 36 bases, read in frame from base 1. Based on the germline V gene (reference sequence), the CDR1 and CDR2 sequences are LGHDT and YNNKEL. The junction carries 7 bases between V and J, which are trimmed by 1 base and 6 bases respectively. The roughly 39 donors, aged roughly 6 to 95 years, were systemically healthy Caucasian individuals from Russia. Around 9.9 milliliters of peripheral blood were collected from each donor into EDTA-treated Vacutainer tubes. Ficoll-Paque density-gradient centrifugation was used to isolate PBMCs, with at least 7 million obtained per sample. Total RNA was extracted from PBMCs with Trizol reagent, with at least 5.5 micrograms obtained per sample. The percentages of naive CD45RAhigh/CD27high T cells were determined by flow cytometry on a PBMC aliquot from every donor.

These data were likewise used in another study, on T cells of mothers and their children. The second paper states: Donors were nine systemically healthy Caucasian individuals: three mothers and their six children. cDNA synthesis used all of the extracted RNA, with around 1.6 ug of RNA in each 15 ul reaction. In the second PCR, the M1S primer added sample barcodes and 2-4 random nucleotides. Each mother yielded over 8.5 million TCR beta CDR3 reads and each child 3 million to 3.5 million reads. Thymic selection shapes the output of TCR recombination in a similar way in related and unrelated pairs, and inherited differences have a minor effect. Related mother-child pairs always showed normalized repertoire overlap that was slightly higher than in unrelated mother-child pairs, though the difference was never significant. With a sensitivity of about 100 clones per million clonotypes, no persistent microchimeric T cell clones were detected. In the study, deep NGS was used to compare the TCR beta repertoires of mothers and children, and features distinguishing related mother-child pairs from unrelated individuals were sought. Mothers averaged about 40 +/- 4 years of age and children averaged around 10 +/- 4 years. After adapter ligation was performed with NEBNext reagents, the libraries were sequenced on an Illumina HiSeq 2000 with 100+100 nt paired-end reads. To prevent cross-contamination, the mother and child libraries were prepared one month apart and sequenced in separate runs. For each donor, between about 450,000 and 2,300,000 distinct TCR beta clonotypes were identified. Naive TCR beta clonotypes were estimated from low-frequency clonotypes matched to each donor's FACS-determined naive share, without sorting.

The source material was blood. The rearranged chain carries TRBV3-1 and TRBJ2-7, with the D gene not clear enough to name. The receptor comes from a girl aged 2 to 9 in good health. The CDR3 region reads CASSQASSEQYF. The nucleotides are TGTGCCAGCAGCCAAGCTTCGAGCGAGCAGTACTTC.